This TCR beta chain was obtained from a study of T cell changes during pregnancy in multiple sclerosis (dated by TCRdb to about 2019). As for the study more broadly: The study examined how the T cell repertoire changed over the course of pregnancy in women with multiple sclerosis.

Library creation used the immunoSEQ multiplex PCR assay. TCRdb stores this immuneACCESS table with in-frame sequences only. Part of the clones is absent; in the studies checked, under half of the shortfall reflects unresolved V genes, and no reason is known for the rest. Within this sample are 55,000 to 75,000 clones, with roughly 91% of them counted one time only. The top ten clonotypes cover about 2.2% of the sample. Comments on this clone: The antigen it binds to is not known. No clone much larger than this one lies a single base away; base qualities are absent.

The CDR3 runs 16 amino acids, cysteine and phenylalanine included. Only the CDR3 DNA is retained, 48 bases long and in frame from the first base. A distance of 16 bases separates the germline ends of V and J, which lose 0 bases and 3 bases respectively. The germline V gene sets CDR1 to SGHDT and CDR2 to YYEEEE. This TCR was sampled from a female donor in good health, enrolled as a control in a pregnancy study. The sample in question was peripheral blood, obtained in the third trimester of pregnancy. The chain joins TRBV5-6 to TRBJ2-7; no D gene can be assigned with confidence. This receptor carries the CDR3 CASSLDPGFGYYEQYF. The nucleotides read TGTGCCAGCAGCTTGGACCCAGGATTTGGATACTACGAGCAGTACTTC.